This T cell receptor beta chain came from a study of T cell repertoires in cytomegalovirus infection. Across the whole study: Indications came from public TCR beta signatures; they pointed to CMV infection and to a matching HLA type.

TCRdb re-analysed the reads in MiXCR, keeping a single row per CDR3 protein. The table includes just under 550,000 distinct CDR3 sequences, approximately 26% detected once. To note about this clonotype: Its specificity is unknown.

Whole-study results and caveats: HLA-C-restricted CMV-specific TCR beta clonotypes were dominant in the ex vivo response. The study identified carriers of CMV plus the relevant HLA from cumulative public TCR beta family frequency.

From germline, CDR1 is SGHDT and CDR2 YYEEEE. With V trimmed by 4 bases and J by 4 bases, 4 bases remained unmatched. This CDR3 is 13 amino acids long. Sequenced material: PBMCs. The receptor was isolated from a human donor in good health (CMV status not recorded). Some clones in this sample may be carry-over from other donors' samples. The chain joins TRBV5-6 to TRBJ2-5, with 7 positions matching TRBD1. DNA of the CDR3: TGTGCCAGCAGCGTCGGGACAGTAGAGACCCAGTACTTC. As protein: CASSVGTVETQYF.